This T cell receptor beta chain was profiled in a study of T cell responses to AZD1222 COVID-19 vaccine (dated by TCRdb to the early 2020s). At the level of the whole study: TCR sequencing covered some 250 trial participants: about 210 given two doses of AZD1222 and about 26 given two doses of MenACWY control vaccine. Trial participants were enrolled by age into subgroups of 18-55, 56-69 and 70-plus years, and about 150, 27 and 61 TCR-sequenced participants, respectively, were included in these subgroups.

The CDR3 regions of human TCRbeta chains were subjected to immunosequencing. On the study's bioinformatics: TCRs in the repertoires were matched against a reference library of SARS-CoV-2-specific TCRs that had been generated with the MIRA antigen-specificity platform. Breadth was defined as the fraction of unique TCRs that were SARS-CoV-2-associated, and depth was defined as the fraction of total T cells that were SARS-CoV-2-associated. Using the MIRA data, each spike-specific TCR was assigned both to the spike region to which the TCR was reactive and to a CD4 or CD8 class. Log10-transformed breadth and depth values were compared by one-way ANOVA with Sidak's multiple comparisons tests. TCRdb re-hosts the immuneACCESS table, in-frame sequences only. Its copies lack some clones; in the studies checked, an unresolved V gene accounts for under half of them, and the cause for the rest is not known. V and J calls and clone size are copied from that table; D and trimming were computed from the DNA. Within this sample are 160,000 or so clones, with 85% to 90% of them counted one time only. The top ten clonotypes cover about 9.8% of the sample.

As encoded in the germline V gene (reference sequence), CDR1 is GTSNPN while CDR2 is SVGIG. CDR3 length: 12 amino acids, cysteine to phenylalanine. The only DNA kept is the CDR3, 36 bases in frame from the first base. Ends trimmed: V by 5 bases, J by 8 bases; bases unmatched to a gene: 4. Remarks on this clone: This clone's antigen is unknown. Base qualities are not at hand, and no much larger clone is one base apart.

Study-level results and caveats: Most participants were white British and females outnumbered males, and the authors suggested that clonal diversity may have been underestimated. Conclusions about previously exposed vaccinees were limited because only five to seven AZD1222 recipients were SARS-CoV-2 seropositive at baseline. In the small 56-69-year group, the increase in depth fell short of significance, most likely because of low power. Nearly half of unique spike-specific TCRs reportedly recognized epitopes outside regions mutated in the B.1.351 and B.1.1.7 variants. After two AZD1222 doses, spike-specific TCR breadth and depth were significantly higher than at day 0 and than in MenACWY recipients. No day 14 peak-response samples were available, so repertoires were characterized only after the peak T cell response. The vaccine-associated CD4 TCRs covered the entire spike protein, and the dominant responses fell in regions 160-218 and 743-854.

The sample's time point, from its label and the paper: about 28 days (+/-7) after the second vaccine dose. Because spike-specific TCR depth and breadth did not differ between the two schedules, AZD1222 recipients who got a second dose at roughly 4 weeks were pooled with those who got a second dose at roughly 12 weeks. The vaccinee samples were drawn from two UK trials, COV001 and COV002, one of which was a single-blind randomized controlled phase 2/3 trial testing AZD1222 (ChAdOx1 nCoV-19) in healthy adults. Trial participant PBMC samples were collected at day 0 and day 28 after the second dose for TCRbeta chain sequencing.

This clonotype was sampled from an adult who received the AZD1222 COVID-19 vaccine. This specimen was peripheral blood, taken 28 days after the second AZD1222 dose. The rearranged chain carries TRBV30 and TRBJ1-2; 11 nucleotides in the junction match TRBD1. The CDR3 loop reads CAWEDRGLGYTF. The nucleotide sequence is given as TGTGCCTGGGAGGACAGGGGGCTGGGCTACACCTTC.